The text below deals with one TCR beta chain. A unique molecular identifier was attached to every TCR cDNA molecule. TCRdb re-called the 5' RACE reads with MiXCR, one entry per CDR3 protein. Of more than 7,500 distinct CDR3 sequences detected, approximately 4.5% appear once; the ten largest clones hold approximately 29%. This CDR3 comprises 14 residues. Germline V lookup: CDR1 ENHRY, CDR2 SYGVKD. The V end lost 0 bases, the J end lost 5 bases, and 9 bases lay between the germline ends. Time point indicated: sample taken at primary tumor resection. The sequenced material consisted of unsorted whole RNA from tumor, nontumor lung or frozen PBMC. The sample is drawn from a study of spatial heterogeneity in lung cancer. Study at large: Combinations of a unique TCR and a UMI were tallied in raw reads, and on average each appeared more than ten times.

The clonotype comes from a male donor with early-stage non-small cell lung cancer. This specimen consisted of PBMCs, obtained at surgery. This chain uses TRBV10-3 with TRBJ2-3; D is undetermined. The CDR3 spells CAISESGKGDTQYF. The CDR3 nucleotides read TGTGCCATCAGTGAGTCGGGCAAAGGAGATACGCAGTATTTT.